The T cell receptor (beta chain) described here comes from a study of T cells in Graves' hyperthyroidism and ophthalmopathy. This clonotype was counted at least ten times. The length of the CDR3 is 14 residues. Unmatched junction bases numbered 7, after V lost 4 bases and J lost 8 bases. In germline, CDR1 is MDHEN, CDR2 SYDVKM. Diagnostic assessment was based on clinical symptoms, serum thyroxine and TRAb, thyroid ultrasound and orbital computed tomography. The CDR3 regions of TCR beta were amplified from RNA transcripts. RT-PCR in the first round (using the HTBI primer set) targeted the TCR CDR3. A single record per CDR3 protein comes from TCRdb applying MiXCR to the multiplex PCR reads. The repertoire holds roughly 580,000 distinct CDR3 sequences, with roughly 13% as singletons.

The sequencing sample was made of blood. This rearrangement joins TRBV28 to TRBJ2-1; TRBD2 agrees at 8 bases. This clonotype originated in a woman aged 25 to 39 with Graves' hyperthyroidism that later progressed to Graves' ophthalmopathy. DNA of the CDR3: TGTGCCAGCAGTTCCGGGACTAGAATGGATGAGCAGTTCTTC. It specifies CASSSGTRMDEQFF. Based on the CDR3 plus reference TRBV28 and TRBJ2-1, the full variable domain is DVKVTQSSRYLVKRTGEKVFLECVQDMDHENMFWYRQDPGLGLRLIYFSYDVKMKEKGDIPEGYSVSREKKERFSLILESASTNQTSMYLCASSSGTRMDEQFFGPGTRLTVL.